This TCR beta chain was observed in a study of blood T cell repertoires in COVID-19 (TCRdb year 2020). For context, the study as a whole: Samples covering the acute and convalescent phases of COVID-19 were provided by collaborators in the United States, Italy and Spain. The prospective study material was composed of cDNA or gDNA derived from T cells, B-cell-depleted T cells, or PBMCs. The dataset comprised deeply sampled blood TCRbeta repertoires from subjects exposed to, actively infected with, or recovered from COVID-19. The repertoires were released in a freely available public database intended as a resource for research on the immune response to SARS-CoV-2. The samples were drawn from two sources: the first 160 participants of the ongoing ImmuneRACE study, and 1,200 or so subjects contributed by 6 global collaborators. Sample metadata almost always included a de-identified subject ID, COVID-19 status, age in years and sex. Where available, HLA class I and class II types were obtained from metadata supplied by the sample provider rather than from assay-based typing.

Each collaborating institution followed its own protocols to collect whole blood in K2EDTA tubes. Collaborator samples were shipped for TCRbeta analysis as frozen whole blood, isolated PBMCs, or DNA extracted from either sample type. With regard to this clone: Its antigen specificity is not known. No base-level quality is on record; no much larger clone is a single base apart.

From a lookup of the germline V gene, CDR1 and CDR2 are SGHTA and FQGTGA. Spanning cysteine to phenylalanine, the CDR3 consists of 15 amino acids. CDR3 DNA only is kept here, 45 bases in frame from base 1. V is pruned by 2 bases and J by 5 bases, leaving 4 bases of the junction without a gene match. TCRbeta CDR3 regions were amplified from genomic DNA by means of the immunoSEQ Assay, a bias-controlled multiplex PCR. The paper's data handling went like this. The number of nucleated cells in each sample was estimated from the amplification of reference gene primers within the assay. To quantify the absolute abundance of each unique TCRbeta CDR3 rearrangement, sequence reads were collapsed and filtered. For each sample, productive Simpson clonality was calculated by taking the square root of Simpson's diversity index across productive rearrangements. Here the immuneACCESS table is served through TCRdb, limited to in-frame sequences with V and J called. Missing clones are a known gap in these copies; in checked studies unresolved V genes cover under half, and the rest lacks a known reason. The V and J calls and clone size come from that table; D and trimming were worked out from the DNA. The table for this sample lists 450,000 to 500,000 clones; 70% to 90% of them were counted only once. Of the sample, 3.2% is held by the ten largest clones.

Overall study outcomes, separate from this receptor: How much clinical and demographic metadata was included differed by source and by participant, and the metadata was provided uncurated.

The rearrangement joined TRBV7-3 to TRBJ2-2; 8 bases in between match TRBD2. Material for sequencing was peripheral blood. The sequence was obtained from a human donor in a cohort sampled during active COVID-19. The encoded CDR3 is CASSLLAGGTGELFF. Here is the DNA: TGTGCCAGCAGCTTATTGGCGGGAGGTACCGGGGAGCTGTTTTTT.